This T cell receptor beta chain was found in a study of blood T cells in healthy people across ages. Findings and limits, study-wide: Whereas aged donors had fewer naive CD4+ cells, long-lived donors had more of them and higher diversity. PBMC samples, being unsorted, prevented any conclusive comparison of naive and antigen-experienced cells. A roughly linear fall in TCR beta diversity per million T cells was seen with increasing age.

As regards this clonotype: The target antigen is unknown.

The CDR3 loop spans 15 amino acids. V lost 3 bases to trimming and J lost 7 bases, with 22 bases between them. Germline loops: CDR1 GTSNPN, CDR2 SVGIG (reference sequence). It was with a sample-barcoded 5' primer and a J-beta primer mix that a second PCR of roughly 7 to 12 cycles was run. TCRdb recomputed calls from the 5' RACE reads with MiXCR, one row per CDR3 protein. The sample includes 850,000 to 1,000,000 distinct CDR3 sequences, roughly 47% seen only once; the top ten take roughly 23%. Sequences were obtained from blood. The receptor was derived from a woman aged 55 to 70 in good health. The chain links TRBV30 to TRBJ2-7; possibly TRBD1 for D (5 bases). The CDR3, as DNA: TGTGCCTGGAGCCGCCCCCCAGGGTCAACTGGGGAGCAGTACTTC. Translating gives CAWSRPPGSTGEQYF.